One sample yielded the 26 T cell receptor beta chains listed below, sequenced in a study of beta chain features in type 1 diabetes (dated 2018 in TCRdb). Receptor amplification or capture employed the immunoSEQ multiplex PCR assay. The entire isolated RNA was reverse transcribed using the High Capacity cDNA Reverse Transcription Kit, and thus expressed TCRB transcripts were sequenced. Held by TCRdb, this immuneACCESS table contains in-frame sequences only and omits some clones. Under half of the omission traces to an unresolved V gene where checked; the cause of the rest is unknown. This sample lists 360,000 or so clones; 15% to 20% were detected once. Clones ranked in the top ten supply 0.044% of the sample. Sequences were obtained from naive CD4+ T cells from blood. The sample's cell subset or site label, in plain terms: true naive CD4+ T cells. Source of these receptors: a woman under 30 in good health.

The chain links TRBV7-3 to TRBJ1-6; D gene unclear. V was trimmed by 5 bases and J by 7 bases, leaving 6 bases between them. CDR1 and CDR2 (germline): SGHTA, FQGTGA. This CDR3 is built from 12 residues. The CDR3 reads CASSPENSPLHF. CDR3 DNA sequence: TGTGCCAGCAGCCCCGAGAATTCACCCCTCCACTTT.

This clone occurred a few times. Here the CDR3 reads CASGPGSAYNEQFF. The CDR3 nucleotides read TGTGCTAGTGGTCCGGGGAGTGCCTACAATGAGCAGTTCTTC. The chain couples TRBV12-5 to TRBJ2-1; maybe TRBD2 (5 bases). The CDR3 contains 14 residues. CDR1 is LGHNT, CDR2 FRNRAP, per germline. The V gene lost 5 bases and the J gene lost 2 bases, with 10 bases spanning the gap.

The chain combines TRBV4-1 with TRBJ2-7, with 8 bases aligning to TRBD2. Germline V gene sequence: CDR1 MGHRA, CDR2 YSYEKL. J lost 7 bases, V lost 4 bases, and 12 bases had no gene match. The CDR3 length is 15 residues. The CDR3 DNA follows: TGCGCCAGCAGCCGTAATAGCGGGATTTCGGTAGAGCAGTACTTC. Translation gives CASSRNSGISVEQYF.

This clone was detected a few times. The rearrangement joins TRBV7-2 to TRBJ1-1, with TRBD1 identical over 10 bases. The CDR3 totals 15 residues. The germline gives CDR1 SGHTA, CDR2 FQGNSA. After removal of 5 bases from V and 0 bases from J, the junction contained 3 bases not matched to a gene. CDR3 nucleotide sequence: TGTGCCAGCAGCGGAGGACAGGGGGTGAACACTGAAGCTTTCTTT. Translating gives CASSGGQGVNTEAFF.

The V call is TRBV18, the J call TRBJ2-1; 12 positions match TRBD2. Germline CDR1 reads KGHSH; CDR2 reads LQKENI. CDR3 size: 17 residues. Losses at the gene ends were 0 bases for V and 6 bases for J; bases not matched to a gene: 6. In DNA form, the CDR3 reads TGTGCCAGCTCACCACCGAGTGGACTAGCGGGATCCAATGAGCAGTTCTTC. It specifies CASSPPSGLAGSNEQFF. The variable domain in full, with the rest retrieved from reference TRBV18 and TRBJ2-1, is NAGVMQNPRHLVRRRGQEARLRCSPMKGHSHVYWYRQLPEEGLKFMVYLQKENIIDESGMPKERFSAEFPKEGPSILRIQQVVRGDSAAYFCASSPPSGLAGSNEQFFGPGTRLTVL.

The genes are TRBV18 and TRBJ2-7, with 10 bases identical to TRBD2. This CDR3 contains 15 residues. CDR1 and CDR2 from the germline V gene are KGHSH and LQKENI. Unmatched junction bases numbered 8, after V lost 6 bases and J lost 3 bases. Written as DNA, the CDR3 is TGTGCCAGCTCGCCGAGGACTAGCGGATACTACGAGCAGTACTTC. As protein: CASSPRTSGYYEQYF.

The chain combines TRBV5-1 with TRBJ2-5; D not certain. V was pared by 2 bases and J by 0 bases, with 5 bases between. The CDR3 runs to 13 residues. Germline assignment: CDR1 SGHRS and CDR2 YFSETQ. CDR3 residues: CASSLLDQETQYF. CDR3 sequence (DNA): TGCGCCAGCAGCTTACTGGACCAAGAGACCCAGTACTTC.

This clone was counted a few times. The J gene is TRBJ2-3, the V gene TRBV29-1; D may be TRBD2 (6 bases). Trimming took 2 bases from V and 3 from J, leaving 12 bases between them. This CDR3 is built from 14 residues. CDR1 SQVTM and CDR2 ANQGSEA come from the germline V gene. The CDR3 here is CSVERAGRTDTQYF. The CDR3 nucleotides read TGCAGCGTTGAACGGGCAGGGAGGACAGATACGCAGTATTTT.

This clone came up once. The rearrangement joins TRBV18 to TRBJ1-1, with TRBD1 matching over 8 bases. The CDR3 runs 19 residues. The junction had 15 bases not matched to a gene; V was cut back by 3 bases and J by 0 bases. CDR1 is KGHSH, CDR2 LQKENI, per germline. The CDR3 nucleotides read TGTGCCAGCTCACCGCGGCAGGGGGCTGTCGACCCTATGAACACTGAAGCTTTCTTT. This translates into CASSPRQGAVDPMNTEAFF.

This chain joins TRBV30 and TRBJ1-5, with a possible D match to TRBD1 (5 bases). The CDR3 runs 14 residues. Trimming took off 1 base at V and 2 bases at J, with 9 bases between the two ends. Germline assignment: CDR1 GTSNPN and CDR2 SVGIG (reference sequence). This CDR3 is CAWSAGLGNQPQHF. As DNA, the CDR3 is TGTGCCTGGAGTGCAGGGTTAGGCAATCAGCCCCAGCATTTT. Complete variable domain (other parts from reference TRBV30 and TRBJ1-5): SQTIHQWPATLVQPVGSPLSLECTVEGTSNPNLYWYRQAAGRGLQLLFYSVGIGQISSEVPQNLSASRPQDRQFILSSKKLLLSDSGFYLCAWSAGLGNQPQHFGDGTRLSIL.

The gene calls are TRBV2 and TRBJ1-2, with a tentative D call TRBD1 (5 bases). The V end was cut by 5 bases, the J end by 4 bases, with 14 bases between. Germline loops: CDR1 SNHLY, CDR2 FYNNEI. The CDR3 covers 14 residues. The CDR3 protein is CASSTTGLRYGYTF. The DNA for the CDR3 is TGTGCCAGCAGTACAACGGGACTGCGCTATGGCTACACCTTC.

The gene calls are TRBV29-1 and TRBJ2-5, with 9 bases lining up with TRBD1. The J segment lost 1 base and the V segment lost 3 bases, leaving 3 bases of the junction unmatched. Germline-derived CDR1 and CDR2 are SQVTM and ANQGSEA. This CDR3 contains 14 residues. As DNA, the CDR3 is TGCAGCGTTGATGGGACAGGGCTCCAAGAGACCCAGTACTTC. Its translation is CSVDGTGLQETQYF.

This clone was counted a few times. This chain joins TRBV11-2 and TRBJ2-3; D call uncertain. V lost 0 bases, J lost 2 bases, and 6 bases lay in between. Germline-derived CDR1 and CDR2 are SGHAT and FQNNGV. CDR3 length equals 14 residues. CDR3 protein: CASSLDQITDTQYF. DNA for the CDR3: TGTGCCAGCAGCTTAGATCAAATCACAGATACGCAGTATTTT.

The chain has TRBV30 and TRBJ1-5; TRBD1 agrees at 8 bases. The V and J ends lost 6 bases and 1 base, in that order; junction bases with no gene match: 11. Germline values: CDR1 GTSNPN, CDR2 SVGIG (reference sequence). The CDR3 is made up of 16 amino acids. CDR3 DNA: TGTGCCTGCCTCGGCGGACAGGGCATAAGCAATCAGCCCCAGCATTTT. Its protein is CACLGGQGISNQPQHF.

This clone was seen only a few times. V gene TRBV30 combines with J gene TRBJ2-7, with 7 bases identical to TRBD1. The CDR3 extends over 19 amino acids. Germline CDR1 is GTSNPN and CDR2 is SVGIG (reference sequence). The V gene end was trimmed by 0 bases and the J gene end by 3 bases; junction bases not matched to a gene: 20. CDR3 amino acids: CAWSVTRSTGPQTRYEQYF. The DNA of the CDR3 is TGTGCCTGGAGTGTAACTCGGTCGACAGGGCCTCAAACCCGCTACGAGCAGTACTTC.

In its sample, this clone was seen a few times. The chain has TRBV7-2 and TRBJ2-7, with no clear D. The CDR3 totals 14 residues. CDR1 and CDR2 from the germline V gene are SGHTA and FQGNSA. V dropped 7 bases and J dropped 3 bases, with 16 bases sitting between them. The CDR3 sequence is CASTLVRNGYEQYF. The CDR3, as DNA: TGTGCCAGCACCCTAGTTAGAAACGGCTACGAGCAGTACTTC.

As DNA, the CDR3 is TGTGCCAGCAGCCTTCGACTAGCGGGAATCGAGACCCAGTACTTC. Its translation: CASSLRLAGIETQYF. The chain combines TRBV11-2 with TRBJ2-5; 11 bases agree with TRBD2. Germline loops: CDR1 SGHAT, CDR2 FQNNGV. There are 15 residues in the CDR3. Trimming cost V 5 bases and J 5 bases; bases outside gene matches: 7.

This clone has only a few counts. The rearrangement uses TRBV7-2 and TRBJ2-7, with D unclear. The CDR3 loop spans 13 amino acids. Trimming shortened V by 0 bases and J by 3 bases, and 6 bases separated the two germline ends. Germline V gene lookup returns CDR1 SGHTA and CDR2 FQGNSA. Here the CDR3 reads CASSLAGLYEQYF. The CDR3 DNA reads as TGTGCCAGCAGCTTAGCTGGCCTCTACGAGCAGTACTTC.

The genes are TRBV5-1 and TRBJ1-2; D is unresolved. Germline assignment: CDR1 SGHRS and CDR2 YFSETQ. The CDR3 covers 14 residues. With 4 bases removed from V and 0 bases from J, the gap between germline ends came to 10 bases. This CDR3 reads CASSRSQANYGYTF. The CDR3 DNA is TGCGCCAGCAGCAGGTCCCAGGCTAACTATGGCTACACCTTC. Based on the CDR3 plus reference TRBV5-1 and TRBJ1-2, the full variable domain is KAGVTQTPRYLIKTRGQQVTLSCSPISGHRSVSWYQQTPGQGLQFLFEYFSETQRNKGNFPGRFSGRQFSNSRSEMNVSTLELGDSALYLCASSRSQANYGYTFGSGTRLTVV.

The rearrangement uses TRBV6-1 and TRBJ2-1; 7 bases are shared with TRBD1. Per germline, CDR1 MNHNS and CDR2 SASEGT. Trimming removed 7 bases from V and 7 bases from J; junction bases left unmatched: 13. CDR3 length: 15 residues. DNA of the CDR3: TGTGCCAGCAAGAGACAGGGTAGCGAAGGTAATGAGCAGTTCTTC. It is translated as CASKRQGSEGNEQFF.

The V call is TRBV5-1, the J call TRBJ1-1; D is uncertain. CDR3 length: 14 residues. V lost 0 bases and J 5 bases, leaving 11 bases between the germline ends. Germline values: CDR1 SGHRS, CDR2 YFSETQ. The CDR3 here is CASSLGPVGTEAFF. The CDR3, as DNA: TGCGCCAGCAGCTTGGGCCCCGTCGGGACTGAAGCTTTCTTT.

V is TRBV5-1 and J is TRBJ2-1; 14 bases fit TRBD2. CDR1 and CDR2 (germline): SGHRS, YFSETQ. The J segment lost 2 bases and the V segment lost 4 bases, leaving 2 bases of the junction unmatched. This CDR3 comprises 16 residues. CDR3 sequence reads: CASSGTSGGAYNEQFF. The CDR3 region has the DNA TGCGCCAGCAGCGGGACTAGCGGGGGAGCCTACAATGAGCAGTTCTTC.

The chain couples TRBV6-5 to TRBJ2-2, with a tentative D call TRBD2 (5 bases). This CDR3 comprises 14 residues. Germline CDR1 and CDR2: MNHEY and SVGAGI. V was pared by 4 bases and J by 5 bases, with 11 bases between. CDR3 coding DNA: TGTGCCAGCAGTTCCCCAGGCGGGACCGGGGAGCTGTTTTTT. Its protein product is CASSSPGGTGELFF.

CDR3 nucleotides: TGTGCCAGCAGCCAACCAGGTGGCGACTATGGCTACACCTTC. Translated, it gives CASSQPGGDYGYTF. The chain is built from TRBV14 and TRBJ1-2; D gene ambiguous. CDR1 SGHDN and CDR2 FVKESK come from the germline V gene. The V end was cut by 2 bases, the J end by 3 bases, with 10 bases between. The CDR3 has 14 amino acids.

This clone was detected a few times. The same CDR3 can be traced to other DNA sequences in this sample. V gene TRBV5-1 combines with J gene TRBJ1-1, with 9 bases aligning to TRBD1. The V gene's germline CDR1 is SGHRS and CDR2 YFSETQ. The CDR3 contains 13 residues. J lost 5 bases, V lost 2 bases, and 1 base had no gene match. The DNA of the CDR3 is TGCGCCAGCAGCTTACAGGGGGCAACTGAAGCTTTCTTT. Encoded protein: CASSLQGATEAFF.

This clone has a handful of counts. This chain joins TRBV23-1 and TRBJ2-5, with 11 positions matching TRBD1. TRBV23-1 is identified as an open reading frame with a role that is uncertain. V lost 4 bases to trimming and J lost 5 bases; unmatched junction nucleotides: 6. The CDR3 covers 15 residues. The CDR3 loop reads CASSRSGQGGETQYF. The CDR3 DNA reads TGCGCCAGCAGTCGGTCGGGACAGGGGGGGGAGACCCAGTACTTC.